This T cell receptor (beta chain) appears in the sequencing data of a study of Ad26.COV2.S vaccination and SARS-CoV-2 variants (dated by TCRdb to the early 2020s). Some background on the complete study: Donors in the vaccine arm were drawn from COV1001, a multicentre, randomized, double-blind, placebo-controlled phase I-IIa trial testing Ad26.COV2.S in healthy adults. Ad26.COV2.S was given intramuscularly at 5x10^10 or 1x10^11 viral particles, as a single shot or as two shots 56 days apart. The specificity and breadth of SARS-CoV-2-reactive T cell receptors after Ad26.COV2.S vaccination were assessed by TCRbeta repertoire sequencing. The TCR-sequenced set comprised around 30 samples: around 20 Ad26.COV2.S vaccine recipients, 5 placebo recipients and 8 SARS-CoV-2 convalescent individuals. Trial participants were randomized into five groups of five, in which low-dose or high-dose Ad26.COV2.S was given once or twice, or placebo was given on both occasions. Investigators did not know the trial group allocation while performing experiments and assessing outcomes.

TCRbeta CDR3 regions were sequenced with the immunoSEQ Assay. After extraction, genomic DNA underwent amplification by bias-controlled multiplex PCR, followed by high-throughput sequencing. In the paper's pipeline: To quantify the absolute abundance of every unique TCRbeta CDR3 region, sequences were collapsed and filtered. Usable DNA was measured by amplifying reference genes present in all nucleated cells, and TCRbeta template counts were normalized to that usable DNA to estimate T cell fraction. Repertoire TCRs were annotated as SARS-CoV-2-specific by exact matching of V gene, CDR3 amino acid sequence and J gene to a known reactive TCR set. The reference SARS-CoV-2 TCR set came from MIRA and was filtered for enrichment in COVID-19-positive ImmuneCODE repertoires, removing public or cross-reactive TCRs. Drawing on the MIRA antigens, annotated TCRs were analysed further at the level of specific ORF or position within ORF. Breadth was defined as annotated unique rearrangements over total unique productive rearrangements; depth was the summed frequency of those rearrangements. TCR breadth was compared between groups using two-sided Wilcoxon rank-sum tests. TCRdb mirrors the immuneACCESS table, restricted to in-frame sequences. Some clones are absent from its copies; in checked studies, under half trace to an unresolved V gene, and the reason for the others is unknown. V and J calls and clone size come straight from that table; D and trimming were deduced from the DNA. The sample data list about 680,000 clones, and roughly nine tenths of these were observed just once. Approximately 1.5% of the sample is held by the ten biggest clonotypes.

V was cut back by 0 bases and J by 7 bases, leaving a gap of 3 bases between them. Its CDR3 holds 12 amino acids, cysteine through phenylalanine. The DNA shown is the 36-base CDR3, in frame from base 1. According to the germline V gene (reference sequence), CDR1 reads MNHNY and CDR2 reads SVGAGI. About this clone itself: What antigen it recognizes has not been identified. Per-base qualities were not stored, and no clone one base away is much larger.

Beyond this particular receptor, the publication reports: Substantial breadth of spike-specific CD8+ and CD4+ T cell responses was reported after vaccination. Higher spike-specific TCR breadth was observed in Ad26.COV2.S recipients than in placebo recipients (P = 0.0014). According to the authors, total T cell responses may have been underestimated by the TCR breadth and depth analyses. Comparing responses between vaccine doses or regimens was not something the study was powered to do. Non-spike TCR breadth was comparable between vaccine and placebo recipients, consistent with the vaccine containing only spike.

The treatment or condition label here, explained by the study, means: over 15 received Ad26.COV2.S at low or high dose, single or two shots; roughly five received placebo; per-sample allocation not given. For vaccine and placebo recipients, the sequenced repertoires came from samples collected on day 63 after the first injection. Between 29 July and 7 August 2020, Cohort 1b enrolled approximately 26 adults aged 18-55 years at one site in Boston, USA. As a vaccine, Ad26.COV2.S was a replication-incompetent adenovirus type 26 vector that expressed a prefusion-stabilized SARS-CoV-2 spike protein derived from the original Wuhan strain.

The clonotype comes from a person between 18 and 59 years old who received the Ad26.COV2.S COVID-19 vaccine or a placebo. Rearrangement joined TRBV6-6 to TRBJ1-4, with an unclear D gene assignment. This specimen was peripheral blood, taken in a trial of Ad26.COV2.S vaccine versus placebo. The DNA is as follows: TGTGCCAGCAGTTACTCGACTGAAAAACTGTTTTTT. It encodes CASSYSTEKLFF.